The rows below give T cell receptor beta chains drawn from one sample of a study of shared clonotypes between healthy human individuals. The assay was immunoSEQ multiplex PCR, and TCRdb's table has in-frame clones only and misses some. The sample lists over 2 million clones; roughly 90% were seen once. The sequenced sample consisted of naive CD4+ T cells from PBMCs. The receptors were gathered from a man between 18 and 35 years old in good health. Some clones in this sample may be carry-over from other donors' samples. Each CDR3 is given with its conserved first and last residue. The D gene is left open where the match is weak. The listing skips clone size in some rows; elsewhere it reads once, few, many or a size class.

TRBJ1-1 . TRBV18 . TGTGCCAGCTCACCACTCAGTGGAACGATGAACACTGAAGCTTTCTTT CASSPLSGTMNTEAFF
TRBJ2-2 . TRBV6-1 . TGTGCCAGCAGTGACCTAGGACGGATCACCGGGGAGCTGTTTTTT CASSDLGRITGELFF
TRBJ1-5 once TRBV6-1 TRBD1 TGTGCCAGCAGTGAAAGGAGGGGGCTCAATCAGCCCCAGCATTTT CASSERRGLNQPQHF
TRBJ2-2 . TRBV7-3 TRBD1 TGTGCCAGCAGCCCACGGACAGGGCACACCGGGGAGCTGTTTTTT CASSPRTGHTGELFF
TRBJ1-3 . TRBV27 . TGTGCCAGCAGTTTTAGCGGGGGAAACACCATATATTTT CASSFSGGNTIYF
TRBJ1-2 once TRBV28 TRBD1 TGTGCCAGCAGTCCCCCTGACAGGGGGGTAAAAGATGGCTACACCTTC CASSPPDRGVKDGYTF
TRBJ2-1 . TRBV30 TRBD2 TGTGCCTGGAGGAAACCGGGACTAGCGGGAGGGGTTGAGCAGTTCTTC CAWRKPGLAGGVEQFF
TRBJ2-3 . TRBV4-2 . TGTGCCAGCAGCCAAGAAACATCGGGTAGCCCCACAAATACGCAGTATTTT CASSQETSGSPTNTQYF
TRBJ1-4 . TRBV5-1 . TGCGCCAGCAGCTTGTCGACACCAACTAATGAAAAACTGTTTTTT CASSLSTPTNEKLFF
TRBJ2-2 . TRBV7-2 TRBD1 TGTGCCAGCAGCTTTGGACTTCCCGGACAGGGCTGGCTGTTTTTT CASSFGLPGQGWLFF
TRBJ1-2 . TRBV6-6 TRBD1 TGTGCCAGCAGGTCCGGACAGGGATCCTATGGCTACACCTTC CASRSGQGSYGYTF
TRBJ1-2 . TRBV29-1 . TGCAGCGTTGAACGGGGGGCCTATGGCTACACCTTC CSVERGAYGYTF
TRBJ1-2 . TRBV2 . TGTGCCAGCCCTCGCGGGGACTTACAGGGAGCCTCTGGCTACACCTTC CASPRGDLQGASGYTF
TRBJ1-1 . TRBV27 . TGTGCCAGCAGACTGGGACAAGAGAACACTGAAGCTTTCTTT CASRLGQENTEAFF
TRBJ2-7 . TRBV4-1 TRBD1 TGCGCCAGCAGCCTCCCCGGGACAGAGGTCTACGAGCAGTACTTC CASSLPGTEVYEQYF
TRBJ1-3 once TRBV6-1 . TGTGCCAGCAGTGAAGCTTACAACCGGTTCTCTGGAAACACCATATATTTT CASSEAYNRFSGNTIYF
TRBJ2-5 once TRBV5-4 TRBD2 TGTGCCAGCAGCCGCGACGGGACTACGGCGGAGACCCAGTACTTC CASSRDGTTAETQYF
TRBJ1-5 once TRBV7-9 TRBD1 TGTGCCAGCAGCCCCGGGGACAGGTGGAATCAGCCCCAGCATTTT CASSPGDRWNQPQHF
TRBJ1-2 . TRBV11-1 TRBD1 TGTGCCAGCAGCCCAGGGGGGAGGGATGGCTACACCTTC CASSPGGRDGYTF
TRBJ2-3 . TRBV4-3 TRBD2 TGCGCCAGCAGCCAACAATTCCGACTAGCGTTCACAGATACGCAGTATTTT CASSQQFRLAFTDTQYF
TRBJ2-7 . TRBV5-5 . TGTGCCAGCAGCTTGACAGGCAGTCGATCGGGAAGGGAGCAGTACTTC CASSLTGSRSGREQYF
TRBJ2-5 . TRBV19 . TGTGCCAGTAGCTCGGGAGTTTATACGGCGGGGGAGACCCAGTACTTC CASSSGVYTAGETQYF
TRBJ2-1 . TRBV5-1 . TGCGCCAGCAGCTGGATTACAGGGAATTCCTACAATGAGCAGTTCTTC CASSWITGNSYNEQFF
TRBJ2-3 . TRBV5-4 . TGTGCCAGCAGCTTGGGGGCCCGGGTAGGGAGAGATACGCAGTATTTT CASSLGARVGRDTQYF
TRBJ2-2 . TRBV7-2 TRBD1 TGTGCCAGCGAAGCGAGACAGGGCGACACCGGGGAGCTGTTTTTT CASEARQGDTGELFF
TRBJ2-7 once TRBV4-2 . TGTGCCAGCAGCCAAGGGGGGGCAGTCTCCTACTACGAGCAGTACTTC CASSQGGAVSYYEQYF
TRBJ1-4 . TRBV5-1 TRBD1 TGCGCCAGCAGCCCGACAGGGGCCGTTGAAAAACTGTTTTTT CASSPTGAVEKLFF
TRBJ1-1 . TRBV6-5 . TGTGCCAGCAGTTATTCACAGGGTGGGACTGAAGCTTTCTTT CASSYSQGGTEAFF
TRBJ2-5 . TRBV18 . TGTGCCAGCTCACCACGTGGACGGGGAATCCAAGAGACCCAGTACTTC CASSPRGRGIQETQYF
TRBJ2-5 once TRBV7-9 TRBD2 TGTGCCAGCAGCTTAGGAATAGCGGGGGAGACCCAGTACTTC CASSLGIAGETQYF
TRBJ1-2 . TRBV5-1 TRBD1 TGCGCCAGCAGCTTGGGGGACAGGGGTGATGGCTACACCTTC CASSLGDRGDGYTF
TRBJ2-7 . TRBV25-1 . TGTGCCAGCAGTGAAGTTGGAGGATCCTACGAGCAGTACTTC CASSEVGGSYEQYF
TRBJ2-7 . TRBV28 . TGTGCCAGCAGTGACGGGACTTTAGCCACCTACGAGCAGTACTTC CASSDGTLATYEQYF
TRBJ1-5 . TRBV5-5 . TGTGCCAGCAGCTTGGGCGCAGGTTACAATCAGCCCCAGCATTTT CASSLGAGYNQPQHF
TRBJ2-7 . TRBV7-9 TRBD1 TGTGCCAGCAGCCCCACCCCCGGGACAGGGGGGACCTACGAGCAGTACTTC CASSPTPGTGGTYEQYF
TRBJ2-7 . TRBV27 . TGTGCCAGCGCCGGGGTTTCTCGCTCCTACGAGCAGTACTTC CASAGVSRSYEQYF
TRBJ2-5 . TRBV28 TRBD2 TGTGCCATACCCGGGGCTAGCGGGAGTGGGGAGACCCAGTACTTC CAIPGASGSGETQYF
TRBJ2-1 . TRBV10-3 TRBD2 TGTGCCACCACTAGCGGGGATTACAATGAGCAGTTCTTC CATTSGDYNEQFF
TRBJ2-3 . TRBV5-1 TRBD1 TGCGCCAGCAGCTTGCCACAGGGGGCGAGCACAGATACGCAGTATTTT CASSLPQGASTDTQYF
TRBJ1-1 few TRBV5-1 . TGCGCCAGCAGCTTACCAGGGGTGTACGCTGAAGCTTTCTTT CASSLPGVYAEAFF
TRBJ1-1 . TRBV5-6 TRBD1 TGTGCCAGCAGCTTCCGGGACAGCGCTTTCTTT CASSFRDSAFF
TRBJ2-7 . TRBV19 . TGTGCCAGTAGTCGGTCGGTGGCGGGTCACGAGCAGTACTTC CASSRSVAGHEQYF
TRBJ2-3 once TRBV5-1 TRBD1 TGCGCCAGCAGCCGGACAGGGTTTAAGGATACGCAGTATTTT CASSRTGFKDTQYF
TRBJ2-7 . TRBV9 TRBD2 TGTGCCAGCAGCGTAGGACTGGCGGGAGACCCCTACGAGCAGTACTTC CASSVGLAGDPYEQYF
TRBJ2-2 . TRBV2 TRBD2 TGTGCCAGCAGTAGCGGGAGGGGGACCGGGGAGCTGTTTTTT CASSSGRGTGELFF
TRBJ2-1 . TRBV4-3 TRBD2 TGCGCCAGCAGCCAAGACCCCGGGACTAGATACAATGAGCAGTTCTTC CASSQDPGTRYNEQFF
TRBJ2-7 . TRBV6-1 . TGTGCCAGCAGTGAACTGGGGGCATTAGGCAACGAGCAGTACTTC CASSELGALGNEQYF
TRBJ2-3 once TRBV18 . TGTGCCAGCTTAACCGGCAGGGTCTACGATACGCAGTATTTT CASLTGRVYDTQYF
TRBJ2-5 . TRBV10-3 . TGTGCCATCAGTTTTCGGACAGAAGAGACCCAGTACTTC CAISFRTEETQYF
TRBJ2-1 . TRBV10-3 TRBD2 TGTGCCATCAGGGGGACTAGCGGGAATCGTGGCCGGGTCTATGAGCAGTTCTTC CAIRGTSGNRGRVYEQFF
TRBJ2-7 . TRBV19 . TGTGCCAGTAGTCCCTGGACGGGACTTTCCTACGAGCAGTACTTC CASSPWTGLSYEQYF
TRBJ1-2 . TRBV6-5 TRBD1 TGTGCCAGTGGGACCTTTGGACAGGGTGACTATGGCTACACCTTC CASGTFGQGDYGYTF
TRBJ1-1 . TRBV7-9 . TGTGCCAGCAGCTGGGGGACGTCTGAAGCTTTCTTT CASSWGTSEAFF
TRBJ1-2 . TRBV6-5 TRBD1 TGTGCCAGCAGTTATGGACAGGGGGCTAATGGCTACACCTTC CASSYGQGANGYTF
TRBJ2-7 . TRBV18 TRBD1 TGTGCCAGCTCACCTTACGGGACAGGGGAGCACGAGCAGTACTTC CASSPYGTGEHEQYF